The 22 T cell receptor beta chains given below trace back to one sample, sequenced in a study of blood T cell repertoires in COVID-19. Using immunoSEQ multiplex PCR, the repertoire was profiled, and TCRdb retains in-frame clones only, with some absent. The data contain about 180,000 clones, roughly 80% of them singletons. Source material: peripheral blood. These TCRs come from a human donor in a cohort sampled during active COVID-19.

This sequence joins TRBV27 and TRBJ2-6, with D possibly TRBD2 on 5 matching bases. In germline, CDR1 is MNHEY, CDR2 SMNVEV (reference sequence). CDR3 length: 15 residues. The V gene lost 6 bases and the J gene lost 4 bases, with 13 bases spanning the gap. DNA for the CDR3: TGTGCCAGCAGCACCTCACCGGGGGGGGCCAACGTCCTGACTTTC. This sequence encodes CASSTSPGGANVLTF.

The rearrangement links TRBV18 to TRBJ1-2, with D perhaps matching TRBD1 (5 bases). V dropped 1 base and J dropped 1 base, with 7 bases sitting between them. CDR3 size: 14 residues. The germline CDR1 and CDR2 sequences are KGHSH and LQKENI. CDR3: CASSPQDNNYGYTF. The CDR3 coding sequence is TGTGCCAGCTCACCACAGGACAATAACTATGGCTACACCTTC.

This clone was seen once. One end of the junction is discordant with germline, which a read error may explain. The chain is built from TRBV7-7 and TRBJ2-1; D is uncertain. The germline V gene encodes CDR1 SSHAT and CDR2 FNYEAQ (reference sequence). There are 14 residues in the CDR3. CDR3 amino acids: CASSPHNSNDEQFF. Written as DNA, the CDR3 is TGTGCTAGCAGCCCCCACAATAGCAACGATGAGCAGTTCTTC.

This clone was seen a handful of times. The chain combines TRBV2 with TRBJ2-7, with D maybe TRBD1 (6 bases). The V end lost 4 bases, the J end lost 3 bases, and 13 bases lay between the germline ends. The CDR3 length is 14 residues. CDR1 is SNHLY and CDR2 is FYNNEI in the germline V gene. CDR3 residues: CASSVHQGYYEQYF. The CDR3, as DNA: TGTGCCAGCAGTGTCCATCAGGGGTACTACGAGCAGTACTTC.

The genes are TRBV6-1 and TRBJ2-7, with D hard to call. Trimming left V 3 bases short and J 6 bases short, with 6 bases between. CDR1 and CDR2 from the germline V gene are MNHNS and SASEGT. This CDR3 spans 11 amino acids. The CDR3 is CASSDRSEQYF. For the CDR3, the DNA is TGTGCCAGCAGTGACAGGTCCGAGCAGTACTTC.

This rearrangement joins TRBV5-1 to TRBJ1-2, with 7 positions matching TRBD1. Germline CDR1 is SGHRS and CDR2 is YFSETQ. V shed 4 bases and J 0 bases; nucleotides not matched to a gene: 6. The CDR3 covers 15 residues. DNA of the CDR3: TGCGCCAGCAGCCCCGGGACAGAGACTAACTATGGCTACACCTTC. Translating gives CASSPGTETNYGYTF.

The chain is built from TRBV28 and TRBJ1-1; 9 bases agree with TRBD1. The germline V gene has CDR1 MDHEN and CDR2 SYDVKM. The junction had 6 bases not matched to a gene; V was cut back by 7 bases and J by 0 bases. This CDR3 comprises 15 residues. CDR3 residues: CASKITGGLNTEAFF. CDR3 bases: TGTGCCAGCAAAATTACAGGGGGCTTGAACACTGAAGCTTTCTTT.

The rearrangement joins TRBV5-4 to TRBJ2-3; D is unresolved. The CDR3 runs to 12 residues. V was shortened by 4 bases and J by 4 bases, with 7 bases between the two germline ends. Germline V gene lookup returns CDR1 SGHNT and CDR2 YYREEE (reference sequence). The CDR3 bases are TGTGCCAGCAGCCTCAGGTCAGATACGCAGTATTTT. Translating gives CASSLRSDTQYF.

The J gene is TRBJ2-7, the V gene TRBV19, with 7 bases lining up with TRBD2. In germline, CDR1 is LNHDA, CDR2 SQIVND (reference sequence). The length of the CDR3 is 16 residues. V dropped 4 bases and J dropped 3; count of bases not matched to a gene: 12. The CDR3 loop reads CASSKYGEGGIYEQYF. CDR3 DNA: TGTGCCAGTAGTAAATACGGGGAGGGAGGTATCTACGAGCAGTACTTC.

This clone came up a few times. V usage is TRBV3-1 (or the pseudogene TRBV3-2) and J usage is TRBJ2-7, with 11 bases identical to TRBD2. This CDR3 comprises 16 residues. CDR1 and CDR2 (germline): LGHDT, YNNKEL (reference sequence). V lost 1 base to trimming and J lost 4 bases; unmatched junction nucleotides: 6. CDR3 in amino acids: CASSQVASGRRYEQYF. In nucleotides, the CDR3 is TGTGCCAGCAGCCAAGTCGCTAGCGGGAGGCGTTACGAGCAGTACTTC.

This sequence joins TRBV7-2 and TRBJ2-2; a weak D match, TRBD1 (5 bases). V was clipped by 1 base and J by 0 bases, with 12 bases between them. The V gene's germline CDR1 is SGHTA and CDR2 FQGNSA. CDR3 length equals 17 residues. The CDR3 sequence: CASSLVGSGTNTGELFF. CDR3 nucleotide sequence: TGTGCCAGCAGCTTAGTAGGTTCAGGGACGAACACCGGGGAGCTGTTTTTT.

The V and J genes are TRBV6-2 or TRBV6-3 and TRBJ2-7; 7 nucleotides match TRBD1. V lost 5 bases and J lost 2; bases outside the gene matches: 12. This CDR3 has 16 amino acids. Per germline, CDR1 MNHEY and CDR2 SVGEGT. CDR3 in DNA: TGTGCCAGCAGTCCCTACCCCTGGGACAGCACCTACGAGCAGTACTTC. It encodes CASSPYPWDSTYEQYF.

About this clone itself: Other DNA sequences from this sample encode an identical CDR3 as well. The chain recombines TRBV9 with TRBJ2-7; D gene unclear. Germline-derived CDR1 and CDR2 are SGDLS and YYNGEE. CDR3 length: 13 residues. The V and J ends lost 0 bases and 0 bases respectively, with 4 bases between them. The CDR3 region has the DNA TGTGCCAGCAGCGTAGGCAGCTCCTACGAGCAGTACTTC. The encoded protein is CASSVGSSYEQYF. The entire variable domain, with the rest obtained from reference TRBV9 and TRBJ2-7, is as follows: DSGVTQTPKHLITATGQRVTLRCSPRSGDLSVYWYQQSLDQGLQFLIQYYNGEERAKGNILERFSAQQFPDLHSELNLSSLELGDSALYFCASSVGSSYEQYFGPGTRLTVT.

The V gene is TRBV9, the J gene TRBJ2-7; 9 bases are shared with TRBD1. The V and J ends lost 7 bases and 7 bases, in that order; junction bases with no gene match: 12. The germline V gene encodes CDR1 SGDLS and CDR2 YYNGEE. The CDR3 runs to 14 residues. The chain's CDR3 is CASSSGTGFQEQYF. In DNA, the CDR3 is TGTGCCAGCTCGTCCGGGACAGGGTTTCAAGAGCAGTACTTC.

The chain couples TRBV5-3 to TRBJ2-3, with 9 positions matching TRBD2. TRBV5-3 is classed as an ORF, of uncertain function. V shed 4 bases, J shed 1 base, and the junction held 7 bases outside the gene matches. The CDR3 has 16 residues. CDR3 residues: CARSIERGAGTDTQYF. The CDR3 DNA follows: TGTGCCAGAAGCATAGAGCGGGGGGCGGGCACAGATACGCAGTATTTT.

This chain joins TRBV7-6 and TRBJ2-1, with TRBD2 identical over 11 bases. With V trimmed by 6 bases and J by 5 bases, 15 bases remained unmatched. This CDR3 is 18 amino acids long. Per germline, CDR1 SGHVS and CDR2 FNYEAQ. The CDR3 here is CASSPLGLAASFDNEQFF. The DNA for the CDR3 is TGTGCCAGCAGTCCCTTGGGACTAGCGGCCTCTTTTGACAATGAGCAGTTCTTC.

The DNA for the CDR3 is TGTGCCAGCAGTCTCACATCTTTTCCAAGCTCCTACGAGCAGTACTTC. It yields the protein CASSLTSFPSSYEQYF. The V call is TRBV28, the J call TRBJ2-7, with unresolved D. This CDR3 spans 16 amino acids. The germline gives CDR1 MDHEN, CDR2 SYDVKM. Trimming took off 5 bases at V and 0 bases at J, with 17 bases between the two ends.

The chain links TRBV19 to TRBJ2-3, with TRBD2 as a possible D gene (5 bases). Trimming removed 5 bases from V and 7 bases from J, with 16 bases in between. CDR3 size: 14 residues. Looked up from germline, CDR1 is LNHDA and CDR2 is SQIVND (reference sequence). The CDR3 DNA sequence: TGTGCCAGTAGTGCCGGACTCCTGGTTAATACGCAGTATTTT. Translated, it gives CASSAGLLVNTQYF.

The chain links TRBV5-1 to TRBJ2-2; TRBD2 matches 12 bases. The CDR3 is 15 amino acids. Germline trimming cut 4 bases from V and 7 bases from J; bases unmatched to any gene: 5. The germline V gene has CDR1 SGHRS and CDR2 YFSETQ. In DNA, the CDR3 is TGCGCCAGCAGCGCTAGCGGGAGGGAAGGCGGGGAGCTGTTTTTT. Protein sequence: CASSASGREGGELFF.

The J gene is TRBJ2-3, the V gene TRBV7-9; D perhaps matches TRBD2 (6 bases). This CDR3 region has 15 residues. From germline, CDR1 is SEHNR and CDR2 FQNEAQ (reference sequence). V was cut by 4 bases and J by 1 base, with 12 bases left in between. The CDR3 DNA follows: TGTGCCAGCAGCTCTACGGGCGGGGGCACAGATACGCAGTATTTT. Amino acid sequence: CASSSTGGGTDTQYF.

Only one count was recorded for this clone. As DNA, the CDR3 is TGTGCCATCAGTGAGTCGGGGGCAGCTCAAGAGACCCAGTACTTC. Translating gives CAISESGAAQETQYF. This chain joins TRBV10-3 and TRBJ2-5, with D maybe TRBD1 (6 bases). This CDR3 spans 15 amino acids. The germline V and J ends were trimmed by 0 bases and 2 bases, with 10 bases remaining between them. Germline CDR1 ENHRY, CDR2 SYGVKD.

The chain joins TRBV5-6 to TRBJ2-7; 7 bases line up with TRBD1. This CDR3 contains 14 residues. CDR1 and CDR2 from the germline V gene are SGHDT and YYEEEE. V was clipped by 2 bases and J by 2 bases; unmatched bases: 4. This CDR3 reads CASSFTGTAYEQYF. CDR3 nucleotide sequence: TGTGCCAGCAGCTTCACCGGGACAGCCTACGAGCAGTACTTC.